Listed below are T cell receptor beta chains from one sample, sequenced in a study of OX40 agonist ivuxolimab in advanced cancers. TCRdb's table, derived via immunoSEQ multiplex PCR, lists solely in-frame clones and lacks some. The data hold tens of thousands of clones, with 84% observed a single time. The source material was CD4+ or CD8+ T cells sorted from blood, sampled in a trial of the OX40 agonist ivuxolimab. The receptors were sampled from an adult with an advanced solid tumor such as melanoma, head and neck, liver or kidney cancer. The CDR3 runs from the conserved cysteine through the conserved F or W. The D gene is left open where the match is weak.

v_gene | d_gene | CDR3aa
TRBV28 | TRBD1 | CASEGTGLSYEQYF
TRBV19 | NA | CASSIASTGELFF
TRBV5-4 | TRBD1 | CASSQGETGAYEQYF
TRBV28 | NA | CASSQRVQGGEQYF
TRBV6-1 | NA | CASSEQETQYF
TRBV25-1 | NA | CASTWGDTQYF
TRBV7-8 | NA | CASSLDLGEGEKLFF
TRBV29-1 | TRBD2 | CSVEDPRLAGRGLNEQFF
TRBV7-9 | NA | CASSPNTGELFF
TRBV9 | NA | CASSGSLDGYTF
TRBV10-3 | NA | CAISEPSSEQYF
TRBV15 | TRBD2 | CATSREAGASYNEQFF
TRBV29-1 | NA | CSVLDSYGYTF
TRBV7-8 | TRBD2 | CASSSGGSYNEQFF
TRBV30 | NA | CAWSSVADTQYF
TRBV6-1 | NA | CASSPRAPGFEKLFF
TRBV13 | NA | CASSFARDNSPLHF
TRBV30 | TRBD1 | CAWSPGQGSGNTIYF
TRBV2 | NA | CASSVQGYEQYF
TRBV5-1 | TRBD2 | CASSFPLAGGPFSGANVLTF
TRBV7-6 | NA | CASSLAGASSYNEQFF
TRBV5-1 | NA | CASSLEAGASYEQYF
TRBV6-1 | NA | CASSQEVSGANVLTF
TRBV29-1 | NA | CSVDTPTNEKLFF
TRBV9 | NA | CASSASGSGGDTQYF
TRBV7-3 | NA | CASSFSSGDYEQYF
TRBV6-1 | TRBD1 | CASSGSGTGIFAGELFF
TRBV9 | NA | CASSVERRGMNTEAFF
TRBV19 | TRBD1 | CASSIGTGSSYEQYF
TRBV29-1 | NA | CSVSTGIGYGYTF
TRBV28 | TRBD1 | CASGGTGPTPLHF
TRBV7-8 | TRBD2 | CASSLGAGTSGETQYF
TRBV9 | NA | CASSSHREDTEAFF
TRBV30 | TRBD1 | CAWSHVGAGGGQPQHF
TRBV30 | NA | CAWSLGYEQYF
TRBV9 | NA | CASSGGGLGTEAFF
TRBV29-1 | TRBD1 | CSARGTGIDNEQFF
TRBV30 | TRBD2 | CACGLVAYNEQFF
TRBV19 | NA | CASSIWLGGSTEAFF
TRBV6-5 | NA | CASSYAGSYSGNTIYF
TRBV6-5 | NA | CASSEGTTGLEAFF
TRBV9 | TRBD1 | CASSVTGGQPQHF
TRBV28 | NA | CASSYGGSGRDEQFF
TRBV7-9 | NA | CASSLGADTQYF
TRBV4-1 | NA | CASSHPGQNEKLFF
TRBV2 | NA | CASSADKSYGYTF
TRBV6-6 | NA | CASSHSDTQYF
TRBV28 | NA | CASSALSVDYGYTF